This TCR beta chain was retrieved from a study of T cells in Graves' hyperthyroidism and ophthalmopathy. From RNA transcripts, TCR beta CDR3 regions were amplified. RT-PCR in the first round (using the HTBI primer set) targeted the TCR CDR3. TCRdb re-called the multiplex PCR reads with MiXCR, one entry per CDR3 protein. The sample lists under 250,000 distinct CDR3 sequences, around a sixth seen once, with roughly 50% in the top ten. The V gene end was trimmed by 6 bases and the J gene end by 3 bases; junction bases not matched to a gene: 15. The CDR3 contains 18 residues. Germline CDR1 LNHDA, CDR2 SQIVND (reference sequence). The study excluded patients with uncontrolled infection, other autoimmune disease, pregnancy or lactation.

The sequencing sample was made of blood. The chain combines TRBV19 with TRBJ2-3; 10 bases match TRBD1. The TCR originated in a woman aged 45 to 65 with Graves' hyperthyroidism. The CDR3: CASSRQGAMGRGTDTQYF. The CDR3, as DNA: TGTGCCAGTAGCAGACAGGGGGCTATGGGCCGGGGAACAGATACGCAGTATTTT.